The clone carrying this T cell receptor beta chain was counted only a few times. What it binds is not known. Three rounds of nested PCR, following a modified ARM-PCR protocol, produced the TCRbeta library. Each CDR3 protein is one row after TCRdb ran MiXCR on the multiplex PCR reads. The table has about 200,000 distinct CDR3 sequences, around 71% seen once. V trimming: 7 bases; J trimming: 5 bases; junction bases outside the gene matches: 6. The CDR3 is 13 residues long. CDR1 and CDR2 from the germline V gene are MNHEY and SVGAGI. This specimen comes from a study of tumor and adjacent non-tumor tissue in lung cancer. Study overall: Histology: about a dozen adenocarcinoma, 2 squamous cell carcinoma, 1 small cell lung cancer.

RNA was extracted from bulk tissue without any cell sorting. Whole-study findings and limits: Shorter survival was associated with higher TCR diversity in tumors.

This receptor was taken from a man aged 55 to 70 with non-small cell lung cancer. The V and J genes are TRBV6-5 and TRBJ2-7, with 9 bases that match TRBD1. The sequenced sample consisted of lung tumor tissue. The CDR3 DNA reads TGTGCCAGCAAAGGGACAGGGACAAACGAGCAGTACTTC. Translated: CASKGTGTNEQYF.